This T cell receptor (beta chain) was found in a study of blood T cell repertoires in COVID-19. Across the whole study: Both acute and convalescent COVID-19 samples were obtained from the United States, Italy and Spain. Nucleic acid was either cDNA or gDNA, and it came from T cells, B-cell-depleted T cells, or PBMCs.

This CDR3 region has 14 residues. Germline V CDR1 and CDR2: MGHRA, YSYEKL. V lost 0 bases and J lost 4, with 9 bases in between. This clone appeared a few times. Study processing details: Estimation of nucleated cell counts was performed using reference gene primer amplification. Some clones are missing from TCRdb's copy, which holds only in-frame ones; the method was immunoSEQ multiplex PCR. V, J and clone size derive from that table, while D and trimming were established from the DNA sequence. The table shows 130,000 to 150,000 clones, with more than 65% occurring only once. The genes are TRBV4-1 and TRBJ1-2; D is uncertain. Sequenced material: peripheral blood. The receptor comes from a man older than 75 with acute or convalescent COVID-19. The CDR3 region is CASSQERLSYGYTF. The CDR3 nucleotides are TGCGCCAGCAGCCAAGAAAGACTGAGCTATGGCTACACCTTC.